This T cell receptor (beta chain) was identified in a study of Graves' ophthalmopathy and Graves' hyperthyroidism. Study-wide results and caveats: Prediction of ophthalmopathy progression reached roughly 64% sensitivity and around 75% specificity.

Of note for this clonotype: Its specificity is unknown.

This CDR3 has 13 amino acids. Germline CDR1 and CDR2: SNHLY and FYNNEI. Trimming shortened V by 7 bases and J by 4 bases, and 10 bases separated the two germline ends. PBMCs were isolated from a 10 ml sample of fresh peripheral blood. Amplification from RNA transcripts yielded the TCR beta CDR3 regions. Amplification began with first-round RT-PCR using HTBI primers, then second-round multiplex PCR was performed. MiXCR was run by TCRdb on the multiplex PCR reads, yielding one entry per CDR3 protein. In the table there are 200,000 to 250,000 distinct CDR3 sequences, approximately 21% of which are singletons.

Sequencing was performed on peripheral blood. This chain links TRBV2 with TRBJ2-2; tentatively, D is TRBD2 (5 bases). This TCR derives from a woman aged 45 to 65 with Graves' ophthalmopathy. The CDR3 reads CASTGRATGELFF. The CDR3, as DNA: TGTGCCAGCACCGGGCGGGCCACCGGGGAGCTGTTTTTT. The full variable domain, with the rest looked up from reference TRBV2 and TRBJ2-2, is EPEVTQTPSHQVTQMGQEVILRCVPISNHLYFYWYRQILGQKVEFLVSFYNNEISEKSEIFDDQFSVERPDGSNFTLKIRSTKLEDSAMYFCASTGRATGELFFGEGSRLTVL.